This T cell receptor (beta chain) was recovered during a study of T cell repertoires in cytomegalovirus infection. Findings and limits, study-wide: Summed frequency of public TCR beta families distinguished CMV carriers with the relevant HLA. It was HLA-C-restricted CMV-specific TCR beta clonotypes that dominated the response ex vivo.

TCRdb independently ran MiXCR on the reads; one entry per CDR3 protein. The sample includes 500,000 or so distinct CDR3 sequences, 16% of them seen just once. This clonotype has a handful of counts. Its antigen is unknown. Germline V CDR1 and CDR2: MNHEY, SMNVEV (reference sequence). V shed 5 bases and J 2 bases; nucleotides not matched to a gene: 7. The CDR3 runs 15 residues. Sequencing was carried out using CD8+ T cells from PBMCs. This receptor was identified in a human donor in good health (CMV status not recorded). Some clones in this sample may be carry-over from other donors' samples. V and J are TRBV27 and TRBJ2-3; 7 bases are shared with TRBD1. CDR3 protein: CASSPLGQPTDTQYF. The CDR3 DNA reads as TGTGCCAGCAGTCCCCTGGGACAGCCCACAGATACGCAGTATTTT.